These 17 T cell receptor beta chains share one sample of origin, sequenced in a study of T cell responses to AZD1222 COVID-19 vaccine. This table comes from immunoSEQ multiplex PCR, and its TCRdb copy is limited to in-frame clones, with some not included. Among roughly 150,000 clones listed, about nine tenths were seen once. The sequencing used peripheral blood, collected 28 days after the second AZD1222 dose. The receptor source for this set is an adult who received the AZD1222 COVID-19 vaccine.

This chain links TRBV29-1 with TRBJ1-1; 7 nucleotides align to TRBD1. CDR3 size: 13 residues. J was trimmed by 3 bases and V by 4 bases; bases with no gene match: 5. Per germline, CDR1 SQVTM and CDR2 ANQGSEA. The CDR3 protein is CSVAQQGYTEAFF. CDR3 nucleotides: TGCAGCGTTGCCCAACAGGGGTACACTGAAGCTTTCTTT.

The V gene is TRBV29-1, the J gene TRBJ2-3; the D gene is possibly TRBD2 (5 bases). The V gene lost 6 bases and the J gene lost 3 bases, with 10 bases spanning the gap. CDR3 length: 12 residues. Per the germline V gene, CDR1 is SQVTM and CDR2 is ANQGSEA. For the CDR3, the DNA is TGCAGCGTCCTCCGGGGAACAGATACGCAGTATTTT. It yields the protein CSVLRGTDTQYF.

The chain couples TRBV7-9 to TRBJ2-7; TRBD1 agrees at 8 bases. Trimming removed 4 bases from V and 2 bases from J; junction bases left unmatched: 4. Germline CDR1 SEHNR, CDR2 FQNEAQ (reference sequence). There are 14 residues in the CDR3. In DNA, the CDR3 is TGTGCCAGCAGCTCCAGGGGGCTCCCCTACGAGCAGTACTTC. This gives the protein CASSSRGLPYEQYF.

This chain connects TRBV21-1 to TRBJ1-1. TRBV21-1 is an annotated pseudogene. The CDR3 is 14 amino acids. The DNA of the CDR3 is TGTGCCAGGGAAGTAGGAACCCGCCGAGGTGAAGCTTTCTTT. It translates to CAREVGTRRGEAFF.

This chain joins TRBV19 and TRBJ2-1, with D possibly TRBD1 on 5 matching bases. With 7 bases removed from V and 2 bases from J, the gap between germline ends came to 12 bases. From germline, CDR1 is LNHDA and CDR2 SQIVND (reference sequence). This CDR3 has 14 residues. The CDR3 DNA reads as TGTGCCAGTACATACCAAGGGGCCTACAATGAGCAGTTCTTC. The encoded protein is CASTYQGAYNEQFF.

The chain is built from TRBV12-3 or TRBV12-4 and TRBJ1-5, with a tentative D call TRBD1 (6 bases). Trimming pared 10 bases from V and 7 bases from J, leaving 17 bases between. CDR3 length: 13 residues. The DNA of the CDR3 is TGTGCCACAACCCGGGGGGGGCAACAGCCCCAGCATTTT. This translates into CATTRGGQQPQHF.

The genes are TRBV28 and TRBJ1-1; 10 positions agree with TRBD1. This CDR3 comprises 19 residues. From germline, CDR1 is MDHEN and CDR2 SYDVKM. V shed 5 bases and J 1 base; nucleotides not matched to a gene: 16. The CDR3 DNA is TGTGCCAGCAGTCCAGGGCCGGGACAGGGGATATGGAAGAACACTGAAGCTTTCTTT. Its protein is CASSPGPGQGIWKNTEAFF.

CDR3 bases: TGCGCCAGCAGCCAAGGGAGTAGCGGGGGGCGAGGGCAGTTCTTC. Protein: CASSQGSSGGRGQFF. The chain is built from TRBV4-3 and TRBJ2-1, with 10 bases identical to TRBD2. Germline V CDR1 and CDR2: LGHNA, YSLEER. The CDR3 is 15 amino acids. V lost 1 base, J lost 12 bases, and 9 bases stayed unmatched.

CDR3 nucleotide sequence: TGTGCCAGCAGCCCACAGACAGGGACCGAGCAGTACTTC. This encodes CASSPQTGTEQYF. The V gene is TRBV11-1, the J gene TRBJ2-7; 7 bases agree with TRBD1. Germline loops: CDR1 SGHAT, CDR2 FQDESV (reference sequence). Unmatched junction bases numbered 7, after V lost 5 bases and J lost 6 bases. The CDR3 has 13 amino acids.

This sequence joins TRBV3-1 (or the pseudogene TRBV3-2) and TRBJ1-2; 8 nucleotides align to TRBD1. J was trimmed by 3 bases and V by 2 bases; bases with no gene match: 2. Germline V gives CDR1 LGHDT, CDR2 YNNKEL (reference sequence). This CDR3 comprises 14 residues. The CDR3 nucleotides are TGTGCCAGCAGCCAAAAGACAGGGGACTATGGCTACACCTTC. Protein product: CASSQKTGDYGYTF.

V and J are TRBV3-1 (or the pseudogene TRBV3-2) and TRBJ1-5; perhaps TRBD1 as D (6 bases). This CDR3 contains 14 residues. The germline CDR1 and CDR2 sequences are LGHDT and YNNKEL (reference sequence). Trimming shortened V by 3 bases and J by 6 bases, and 12 bases separated the two germline ends. This chain's CDR3 is CASSHGTGAQPQHF. CDR3 in DNA: TGTGCCAGCAGCCACGGGACGGGGGCTCAGCCCCAGCATTTT.

The V and J genes are TRBV7-9 and TRBJ1-5; 10 nucleotides align to TRBD1. V shed 4 bases, J shed 0 bases, and the junction held 6 bases outside the gene matches. CDR3 length: 17 residues. Germline V gene lookup returns CDR1 SEHNR and CDR2 FQNEAQ (reference sequence). CDR3 bases: TGTGCCAGCAGCTATTGGACAGGGGGGAATAGCAATCAGCCCCAGCATTTT. It yields the protein CASSYWTGGNSNQPQHF.

V usage is TRBV5-6 and J usage is TRBJ2-7, with D perhaps TRBD1 (6 bases). The germline V gene encodes CDR1 SGHDT and CDR2 YYEEEE. V lost 3 bases and J 2 bases, leaving 9 bases between the germline ends. The length of the CDR3 is 13 residues. CDR3 bases: TGTGCCAGCAGCTACACAGGGACCTACGAGCAGTACTTC. Translating it yields CASSYTGTYEQYF.

V usage is TRBV11-2 and J usage is TRBJ1-2, with 9 bases fitting TRBD1. The V and J ends lost 4 bases and 8 bases, in that order; junction bases with no gene match: 5. CDR3 length: 13 amino acids. CDR1 is SGHAT and CDR2 is FQNNGV in the germline V gene. The CDR3 loop is CASSWDRASGYTF. The CDR3 DNA is TGTGCCAGCAGCTGGGACAGGGCTTCGGGCTACACCTTC.

Only a few counts were recorded for this clone. V usage is TRBV19 and J usage is TRBJ1-5; D unclear. Germline V CDR1 and CDR2: LNHDA, SQIVND (reference sequence). The CDR3 extends over 14 amino acids. V was clipped by 3 bases and J by 1 base, with 7 bases between them. The CDR3 bases are TGTGCCAGTAGTATCACCGGGAGCAATCAGCCCCAGCATTTT. Residues: CASSITGSNQPQHF.

The chain couples TRBV11-3 to TRBJ2-2; D is unresolved. Trimming removed 0 bases at V and 5 bases at J, with 4 bases between. CDR3 length equals 13 residues. From germline, CDR1 is SGHNT and CDR2 YENEEA. The CDR3 nucleotides are TGTGCCAGCAGCTTAGACAGGACCGGGGAGCTGTTTTTT. Encoded protein: CASSLDRTGELFF.

The chain joins TRBV29-1 to TRBJ1-1; 7 bases match TRBD1. The junction had 2 bases not matched to a gene; V was cut back by 3 bases and J by 1 base. Germline CDR1 SQVTM, CDR2 ANQGSEA. This CDR3 comprises 13 residues. Here the CDR3 reads CSVDHRGNTEAFF. CDR3 in DNA: TGCAGCGTTGATCACAGGGGGAACACTGAAGCTTTCTTT.